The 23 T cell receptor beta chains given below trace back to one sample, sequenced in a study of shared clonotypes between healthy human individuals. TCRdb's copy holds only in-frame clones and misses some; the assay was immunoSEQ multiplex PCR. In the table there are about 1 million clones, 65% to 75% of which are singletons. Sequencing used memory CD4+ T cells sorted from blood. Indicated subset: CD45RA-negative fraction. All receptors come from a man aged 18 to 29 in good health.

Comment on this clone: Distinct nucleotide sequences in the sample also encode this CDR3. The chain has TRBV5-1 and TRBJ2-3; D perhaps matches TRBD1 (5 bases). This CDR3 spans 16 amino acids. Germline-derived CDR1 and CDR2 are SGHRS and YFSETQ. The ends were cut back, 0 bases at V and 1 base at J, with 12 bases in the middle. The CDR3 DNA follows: TGCGCCAGCAGCTTGGATTCCAGGGTGGGCACAGATACGCAGTATTTT. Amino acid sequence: CASSLDSRVGTDTQYF.

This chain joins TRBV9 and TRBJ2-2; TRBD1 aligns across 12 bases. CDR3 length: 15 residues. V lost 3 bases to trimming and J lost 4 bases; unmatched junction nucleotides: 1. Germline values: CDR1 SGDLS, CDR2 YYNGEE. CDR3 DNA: TGTGCCAGCAGCGAGGGACAGGGGGCCACCGGGGAGCTGTTTTTT. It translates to CASSEGQGATGELFF. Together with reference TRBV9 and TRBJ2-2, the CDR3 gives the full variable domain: DSGVTQTPKHLITATGQRVTLRCSPRSGDLSVYWYQQSLDQGLQFLIQYYNGEERAKGNILERFSAQQFPDLHSELNLSSLELGDSALYFCASSEGQGATGELFFGEGSRLTVL.

CDR3 sequence reads: CASSLGLAGGPQYF. The CDR3 DNA follows: TGTGCCAGCAGCTTGGGACTAGCGGGGGGGCCACAGTATTTT. The V and J genes are TRBV7-9 and TRBJ2-3; 16 positions agree with TRBD2. The length of the CDR3 is 14 residues. The germline CDR1 and CDR2 sequences are SEHNR and FQNEAQ (reference sequence). J was trimmed by 12 bases and V by 3 bases; bases with no gene match: 3. Complete variable domain (other parts from reference TRBV7-9 and TRBJ2-3): DTGVSQNPRHKITKRGQNVTFRCDPISEHNRLYWYRQTLGQGPEFLTYFQNEAQLEKSRLLSDRFSAERPKGSFSTLEIQRTEQGDSAMYLCASSLGLAGGPQYFGPGTRLTVL.

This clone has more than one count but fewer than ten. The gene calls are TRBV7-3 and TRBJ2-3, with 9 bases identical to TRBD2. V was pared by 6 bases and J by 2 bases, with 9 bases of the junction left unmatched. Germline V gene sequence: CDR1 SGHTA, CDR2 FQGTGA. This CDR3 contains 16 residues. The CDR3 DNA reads TGTGCCAGCAGTCCGGGGGTAGCGGGGGTCACAGATACGCAGTATTTT. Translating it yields CASSPGVAGVTDTQYF.

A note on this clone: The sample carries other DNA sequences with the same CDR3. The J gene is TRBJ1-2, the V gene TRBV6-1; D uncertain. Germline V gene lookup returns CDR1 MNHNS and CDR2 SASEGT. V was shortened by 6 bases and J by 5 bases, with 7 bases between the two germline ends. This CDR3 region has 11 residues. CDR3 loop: CASRDSYGYTF. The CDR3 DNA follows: TGTGCCAGCAGGGATTCTTATGGCTACACCTTC.

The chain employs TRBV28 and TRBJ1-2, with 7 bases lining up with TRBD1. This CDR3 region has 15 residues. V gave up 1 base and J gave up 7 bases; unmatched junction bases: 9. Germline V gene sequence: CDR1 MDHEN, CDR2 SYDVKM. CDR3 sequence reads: CASSLSPGGPFGYTF. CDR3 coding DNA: TGTGCCAGCAGTTTATCGCCAGGGGGACCCTTTGGCTACACCTTC.

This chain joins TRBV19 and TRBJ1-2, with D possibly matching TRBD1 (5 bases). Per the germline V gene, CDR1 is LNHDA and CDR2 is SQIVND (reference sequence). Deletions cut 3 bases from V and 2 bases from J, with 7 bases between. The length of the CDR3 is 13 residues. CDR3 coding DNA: TGTGCCAGTAGTATGGAGGGGAACTATGGCTACACCTTC. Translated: CASSMEGNYGYTF.

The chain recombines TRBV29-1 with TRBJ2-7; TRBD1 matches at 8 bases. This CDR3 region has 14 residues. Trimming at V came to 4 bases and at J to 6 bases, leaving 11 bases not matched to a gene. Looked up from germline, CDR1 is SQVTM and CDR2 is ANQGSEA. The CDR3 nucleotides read TGCAGCGTTGGTTGGCAGGGGGCAGGGAGCGAGCAGTACTTC. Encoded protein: CSVGWQGAGSEQYF.

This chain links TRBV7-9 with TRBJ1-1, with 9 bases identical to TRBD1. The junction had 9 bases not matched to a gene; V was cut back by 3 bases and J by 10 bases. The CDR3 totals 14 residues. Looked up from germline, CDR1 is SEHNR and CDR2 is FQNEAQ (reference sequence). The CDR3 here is CASSLGQGEVTAFF. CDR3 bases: TGTGCCAGCAGCTTGGGACAGGGAGAAGTGACAGCTTTCTTT.

The CDR3 spells CASSAGVPSYEQYF. Written as DNA, the CDR3 is TGTGCCAGCAGCGCAGGGGTCCCGTCCTACGAGCAGTACTTC. The V call is TRBV2, the J call TRBJ2-7; D perhaps matches TRBD1 (6 bases). The length of the CDR3 is 14 residues. Deletions cut 6 bases from V and 1 base from J, with 13 bases between. CDR1 and CDR2 from the germline V gene are SNHLY and FYNNEI.

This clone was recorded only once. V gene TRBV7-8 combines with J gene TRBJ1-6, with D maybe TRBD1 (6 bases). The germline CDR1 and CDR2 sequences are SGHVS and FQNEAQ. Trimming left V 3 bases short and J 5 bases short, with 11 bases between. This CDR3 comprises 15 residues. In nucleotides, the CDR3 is TGTGCCAGCAGCTTGGCAGGGGCAAATAATTCACCCCTCCACTTT. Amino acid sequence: CASSLAGANNSPLHF.

The DNA for the CDR3 is TGTGCCAGTAGTATTCAATCGGGGCTGGGAGGCTACACCTTC. Translated: CASSIQSGLGGYTF. The V and J genes are TRBV19 and TRBJ1-2, with D tentatively TRBD1 (5 bases). The ends were cut back, 3 bases at V and 8 bases at J, with 16 bases in the middle. From germline, CDR1 is LNHDA and CDR2 SQIVND (reference sequence). The CDR3 is 14 amino acids.

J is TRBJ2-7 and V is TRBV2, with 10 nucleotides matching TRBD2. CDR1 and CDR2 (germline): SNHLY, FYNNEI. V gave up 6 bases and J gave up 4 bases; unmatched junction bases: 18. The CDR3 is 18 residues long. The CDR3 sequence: CASRAPVGVAGGVYEQYF. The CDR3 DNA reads TGTGCCAGCAGGGCACCGGTTGGAGTAGCGGGGGGAGTTTACGAGCAGTACTTC.

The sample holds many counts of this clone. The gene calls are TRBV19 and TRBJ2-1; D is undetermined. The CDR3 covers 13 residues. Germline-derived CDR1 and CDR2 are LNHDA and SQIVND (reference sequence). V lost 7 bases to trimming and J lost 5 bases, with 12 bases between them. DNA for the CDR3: TGTGCCAGTATGACTCTTTGGGACAATGAGCAGTTCTTC. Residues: CASMTLWDNEQFF. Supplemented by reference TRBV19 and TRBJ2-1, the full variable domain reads DGGITQSPKYLFRKEGQNVTLSCEQNLNHDAMYWYRQDPGQGLRLIYYSQIVNDFQKGDIAEGYSVSREKKESFPLTVTSAQKNPTAFYLCASMTLWDNEQFFGPGTRLTVL.

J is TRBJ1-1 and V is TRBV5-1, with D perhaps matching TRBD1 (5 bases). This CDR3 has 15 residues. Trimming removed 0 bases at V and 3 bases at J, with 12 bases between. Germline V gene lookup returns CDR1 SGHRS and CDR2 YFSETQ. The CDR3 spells CASSLEAGLYTEAFF. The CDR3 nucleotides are TGCGCCAGCAGCTTGGAGGCAGGGCTTTACACTGAAGCTTTCTTT.

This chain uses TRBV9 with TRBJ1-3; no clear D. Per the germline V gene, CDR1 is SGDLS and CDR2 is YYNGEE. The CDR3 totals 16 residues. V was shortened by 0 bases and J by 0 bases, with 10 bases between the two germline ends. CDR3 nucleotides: TGTGCCAGCAGCGTAGAAAAGCATAGCTCTGGAAACACCATATATTTT. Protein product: CASSVEKHSSGNTIYF.

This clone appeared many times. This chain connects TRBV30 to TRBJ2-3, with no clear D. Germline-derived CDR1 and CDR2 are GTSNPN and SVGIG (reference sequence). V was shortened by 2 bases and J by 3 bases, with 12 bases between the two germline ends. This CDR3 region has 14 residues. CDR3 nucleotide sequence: TGTGCCTGGAGTTTGGAAATTGGGACAGATACGCAGTATTTT. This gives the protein CAWSLEIGTDTQYF.

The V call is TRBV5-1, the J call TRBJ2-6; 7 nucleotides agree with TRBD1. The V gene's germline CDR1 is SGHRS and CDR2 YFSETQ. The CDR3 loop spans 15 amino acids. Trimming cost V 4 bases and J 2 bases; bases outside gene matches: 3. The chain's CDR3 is CASSAGQAGANVLTF. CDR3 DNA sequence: TGCGCCAGCAGCGCAGGACAGGCTGGGGCCAACGTCCTGACTTTC.

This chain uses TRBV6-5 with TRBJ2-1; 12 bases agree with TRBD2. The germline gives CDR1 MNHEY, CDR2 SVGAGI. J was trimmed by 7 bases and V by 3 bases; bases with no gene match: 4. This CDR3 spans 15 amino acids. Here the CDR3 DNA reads TGTGCCAGCAGTTATAAGGGACTAGCGGGTAATGAGCAGTTCTTC. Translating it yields CASSYKGLAGNEQFF.

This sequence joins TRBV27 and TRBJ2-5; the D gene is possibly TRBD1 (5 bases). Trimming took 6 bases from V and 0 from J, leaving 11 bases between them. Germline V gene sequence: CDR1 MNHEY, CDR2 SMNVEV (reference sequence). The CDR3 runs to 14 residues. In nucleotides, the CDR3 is TGTGCCAGCAGCTCCACAGGTTACCAAGAGACCCAGTACTTC. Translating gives CASSSTGYQETQYF.

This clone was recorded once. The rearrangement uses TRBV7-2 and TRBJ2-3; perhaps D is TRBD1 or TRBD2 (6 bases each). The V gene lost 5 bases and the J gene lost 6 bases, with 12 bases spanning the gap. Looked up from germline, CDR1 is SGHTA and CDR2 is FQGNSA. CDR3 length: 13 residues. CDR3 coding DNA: TGTGCCAGCAGCCGCGGGGACATCGATACGCAGTATTTT. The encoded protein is CASSRGDIDTQYF.

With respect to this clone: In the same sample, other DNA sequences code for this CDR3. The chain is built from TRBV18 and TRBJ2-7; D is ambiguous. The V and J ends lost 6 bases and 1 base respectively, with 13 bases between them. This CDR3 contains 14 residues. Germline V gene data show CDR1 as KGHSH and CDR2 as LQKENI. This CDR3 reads CASSPLGNSYEQYF. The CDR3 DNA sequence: TGTGCCAGCTCTCCCTTGGGGAATTCCTACGAGCAGTACTTC.

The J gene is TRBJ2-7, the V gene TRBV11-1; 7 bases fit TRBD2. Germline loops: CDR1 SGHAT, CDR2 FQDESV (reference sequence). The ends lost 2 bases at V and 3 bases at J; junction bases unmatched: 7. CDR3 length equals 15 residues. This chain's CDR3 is CASSLPGREFYEQYF. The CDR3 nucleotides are TGTGCCAGCAGCTTACCCGGGCGGGAGTTCTACGAGCAGTACTTC.